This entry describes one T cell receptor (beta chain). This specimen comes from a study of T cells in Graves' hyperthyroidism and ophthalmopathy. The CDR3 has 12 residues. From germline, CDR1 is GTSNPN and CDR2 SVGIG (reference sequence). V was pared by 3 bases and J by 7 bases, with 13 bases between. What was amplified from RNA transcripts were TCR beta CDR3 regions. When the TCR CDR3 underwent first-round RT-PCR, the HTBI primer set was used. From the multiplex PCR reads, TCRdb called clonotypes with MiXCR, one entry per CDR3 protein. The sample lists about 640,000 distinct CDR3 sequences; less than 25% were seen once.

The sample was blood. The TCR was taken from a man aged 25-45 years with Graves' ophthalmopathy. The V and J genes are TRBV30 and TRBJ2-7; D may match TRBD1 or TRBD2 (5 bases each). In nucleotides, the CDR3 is TGTGCCTGGAGCTTAGGGGCGGGTGAGCAGTACTTC. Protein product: CAWSLGAGEQYF.